This TCR beta chain was found in a study of T cells in tuberculosis. TCRdb keeps only in-frame clones here, not all; method: immunoSEQ multiplex PCR. The sample carries over 35,000 clones, 95% recorded once. The CDR3 sequence is 13 residues long. V shed 0 bases and J shed 2 bases, with 5 bases lying between them. CDR1 and CDR2 from the germline V gene are SGDLS and YYNGEE. Input material: PBMCs. The J gene is TRBJ1-2, the V gene TRBV9; D remains unclear. The clonotype comes from a donor between 10 and 35 years old with latent tuberculosis or without tuberculosis infection. This chain's CDR3 is CASSVDRNYGYTF. The CDR3 DNA follows: TGTGCCAGCAGCGTAGACAGAAACTATGGCTACACCTTC.